This T cell receptor beta chain is drawn from a study of T cells in Graves' hyperthyroidism and ophthalmopathy. Per germline, CDR1 MNHEY and CDR2 SVGEGT. CDR3 size: 12 residues. A few counts support this clonotype. The antigen remains unidentified. Relative to the germline gene, one junction end is altered; a read error may explain this. Uncontrolled infection, other autoimmune disease, pregnancy or lactation disqualified patients from enrolment. Notes on the study in general: Using 13 V-J features, a model discriminated ophthalmopathy from stable hyperthyroidism.

Template material for amplifying TCR beta CDR3 regions consisted of RNA transcripts. TCR CDR3 underwent first-round RT-PCR with the HTBI primer set. MiXCR was run by TCRdb on the multiplex PCR reads, yielding one entry per CDR3 protein. The top ten hold around four fifths of the sample, which has approximately 400,000 distinct CDR3 sequences, 20% to 30% seen once. The receptor's source is a man aged 45-60 years with Graves' hyperthyroidism. Sequencing input: blood. The chain joins TRBV6-2 or TRBV6-3 to TRBJ2-3, with D unclear. The CDR3 DNA follows: TGTCCCAGCACCCTCGGTACAGATACGCAGTATTTT. This gives the protein CPSTLGTDTQYF.